This TCR beta chain was recorded in a study of post-analysis software for immune sequencing data. Background on the study: Progressive-relapsing, secondary progressive and relapsing-remitting multiple sclerosis were among the disease courses included.

Unique molecular identifiers featured in each of the TCR beta cDNA libraries. A population of about 0.95 to 11 million T cells gave rise to approximately 500,000 cDNA molecules. TCRdb re-analysed the PCR reads in MiXCR, keeping a single row per CDR3 protein. The sample lists hundreds of thousands of distinct CDR3 sequences, about 60% seen once, with approximately 11% in the top ten. Study observations and caveats: F-measure co-clustering was strong for batch-matched samples. Five or six TRBV segments, TRBV5-6, TRBV5-1 and TRBV20-1 among them, were found more frequent in patients than controls.

For this clonotype: Its target is not known.

Germline trimming cut 6 bases from V and 2 bases from J; bases unmatched to any gene: 8. Germline V gives CDR1 ENHRY, CDR2 SYGVKD. CDR3 length equals 18 residues. The receptor was isolated from a girl under 10 years old with multiple sclerosis. J is TRBJ2-6 and V is TRBV10-3; 12 bases match TRBD2. Source material: blood. CDR3 DNA: TGTGCCATCAGCCGCCAACTAGCGGGGGGAACTGGGGCCAACGTCCTGACTTTC. Residues: CAISRQLAGGTGANVLTF.